A selection of T cell receptor beta chains follows, all from one sample in a study of T cell responses to AZD1222 COVID-19 vaccine. Profiled with immunoSEQ multiplex PCR; TCRdb holds only in-frame clones, not every one. The sample has some 110,000 clones; about 88% are singletons. Specimen: peripheral blood, collected 28 days after the second AZD1222 dose. These receptors were obtained from an adult who received the AZD1222 COVID-19 vaccine. The CDR3 runs from the conserved cysteine through the conserved F or W.

V gene: TRBV29-1; J gene: TRBJ2-3; CDR3 length: 15; CDR3 protein: CSVEGGAGSTDTQYF
V gene: TRBV11-2; J gene: TRBJ1-2; CDR3 length: 16; CDR3 protein: CASSLWRDSANYGYTF
V gene: TRBV6-2/TRBV6-3; J gene: TRBJ2-7; CDR3 length: 12; CDR3 protein: CASSRLVSEQYF
V gene: TRBV6-6; J gene: TRBJ1-5; CDR3 length: 14; CDR3 protein: CASSYPGDNQPQHF
V gene: TRBV7-2; J gene: TRBJ1-4; CDR3 length: 14; CDR3 protein: CASSFPDRGEKLFF
V gene: TRBV11-2; J gene: TRBJ2-2; CDR3 length: 19; CDR3 protein: CASSLTRGLAGTSTGELFF
V gene: TRBV2; J gene: TRBJ2-1; CDR3 length: 17; CDR3 protein: CASSGSLLSSSYNEQFF
V gene: TRBV7-9; J gene: TRBJ1-1; CDR3 length: 14; CDR3 protein: CASSLGDRGTEAFF
V gene: TRBV6-5; J gene: TRBJ1-2; CDR3 length: 13; CDR3 protein: CASYRQGAPGYTF
V gene: TRBV11-1; J gene: TRBJ1-1; CDR3 length: 13; CDR3 protein: CASGGQLNTEAFF
V gene: TRBV14; J gene: TRBJ1-1; CDR3 length: 14; CDR3 protein: CASSQGQGKTEAFF
V gene: TRBV7-8; J gene: TRBJ1-1; CDR3 length: 17; CDR3 protein: CASSLVSGWGMNTEAFF
V gene: TRBV18; J gene: TRBJ1-5; CDR3 length: 16; CDR3 protein: CASSPMGLQGRQPQHF
V gene: TRBV5-4; J gene: TRBJ2-7; CDR3 length: 14; CDR3 protein: CASNPMPGGYEQYF
V gene: TRBV5-8; J gene: TRBJ1-1; CDR3 length: 16; CDR3 protein: CASSFPGQGIFTEAFF
V gene: TRBV6-2/TRBV6-3; J gene: TRBJ1-1; CDR3 length: 16; CDR3 protein: CASSWGSDRWDTEAFF
V gene: TRBV6-2/TRBV6-3; J gene: TRBJ1-5; CDR3 length: 15; CDR3 protein: CASRPPGHPNQPQHF
V gene: TRBV5-1; J gene: TRBJ1-4; CDR3 length: 16; CDR3 protein: CASSPTQRTEGEKLFF
V gene: TRBV27; J gene: TRBJ2-7; CDR3 length: 15; CDR3 protein: CASSLSGRPSYEQYF
V gene: TRBV4-3; J gene: TRBJ1-4; CDR3 length: 16; CDR3 protein: CASSQPGRATNEKLFF
V gene: TRBV6-5; J gene: TRBJ2-2; CDR3 length: 15; CDR3 protein: CASSLTSISTGELFF
V gene: TRBV5-6; J gene: TRBJ1-4; CDR3 length: 14; CDR3 protein: CASRRQGRDEKLFF
V gene: TRBV19; J gene: TRBJ2-7; CDR3 length: 13; CDR3 protein: CASSVRTSDEQYF
V gene: TRBV6-1; J gene: TRBJ1-3; CDR3 length: 15; CDR3 protein: CASSELPWSGNTIYF
V gene: TRBV24-1; J gene: TRBJ2-3; CDR3 length: 17; CDR3 protein: CATSDASGGVLTDTQYF
V gene: TRBV7-2; J gene: TRBJ1-5; CDR3 length: 17; CDR3 protein: CASSSGTGQGNNQPQHF
V gene: TRBV4-1; J gene: TRBJ2-7; CDR3 length: 19; CDR3 protein: CASSQDLWGTSESPYEQYF
V gene: TRBV28; J gene: TRBJ2-1; CDR3 length: 19; CDR3 protein: CASSPWTSGGKSSYNEQFF
V gene: TRBV5-4; J gene: TRBJ1-4; CDR3 length: 16; CDR3 protein: CASSRGPGQGDEKLFF
V gene: TRBV5-4; J gene: TRBJ1-4; CDR3 length: 13; CDR3 protein: CATQPRSNEKLFF
V gene: TRBV28; J gene: TRBJ1-3; CDR3 length: 13; CDR3 protein: CASSPTTPETIYF
V gene: TRBV30; J gene: TRBJ2-7; CDR3 length: 15; CDR3 protein: CAWTYGQGASYEQYF